The sequence of this T cell receptor (beta chain) was determined in a study of tissue T cells after allogeneic stem cell transplantation. Study-wide results and limits: Anatomically similar tissues had similar TCR repertoires within each patient. Motif-based clustering found tissue-specific repertoire signatures shared across patients, though few clones were shared.

The ends were cut back, 0 bases at V and 3 bases at J, with 12 bases in the middle. The length of the CDR3 is 15 residues. Per germline, CDR1 SGHRS and CDR2 YFSETQ. As regards this clone: Its antigen is still unknown.

Produced via immunoSEQ multiplex PCR; TCRdb's table is partial and in-frame only. The repertoire includes thousands of clones, roughly 63% of them detected once, and roughly 19% sits in the top ten. Comparators were a few non-transplant cancer patients without known GI disease. The chain uses TRBV5-1 and TRBJ1-2; D ambiguous. Sample: tissue from the esophagus, taken at autopsy. This sequence originates from a female donor over 55 with lung cancer. The CDR3 loop reads CASSLDYSHYYGYTF. The DNA of the CDR3 is TGCGCCAGCAGCTTGGACTACAGCCATTACTATGGCTACACCTTC.